This T cell receptor beta chain comes out of a study of tumor-infiltrating lymphocytes in primary liver carcinoma. CDR3 length: 15 amino acids. In germline, CDR1 is LGHNT, CDR2 FRNRAP. The study co-extracted DNA and RNA from about 20-30 mg of unsorted bulk tissue. Overall study findings and caveats: With p = 0.039, the top-250-clone fraction in tumors significantly exceeded that in blood.

Starting from around 0.45 ug of total RNA, TCR beta cDNA was produced with a primer in the constant region. It was through three nested multiplex PCR rounds of slightly modified ARM-PCR that TCR beta libraries arose. In the first two PCR rounds, TRBV1-TRBV30 forward primers were paired with a C-beta reverse primer, and each round lasted about 9 cycles. TCRdb re-derived calls from the multiplex PCR reads in MiXCR, one entry per CDR3 protein. The data contain 90,000 to 150,000 distinct CDR3 sequences, 55% to 70% of them seen just once; the ten biggest clones take up 7.5% to 10%. As concerns this clonotype: Its antigen is not identified. The junction and the germline gene differ at one end; a read error may be behind it.

This chain connects TRBV12-5 to TRBJ2-1; weak D call: TRBD1 (6 bases). This receptor was identified in a woman in her sixties or seventies with primary liver carcinoma and hepatitis B virus infection. The sequencing input was tumor-adjacent normal liver tissue. CDR3 in amino acids: CASSAGESMYNDQFF. CDR3 sequence (DNA): TGTGCTAGCTCCGCAGGGGAATCCATGTACAATGACCAGTTCTTC.